The 2 T cell receptor beta chains presented below share a single source sample, sequenced in a study of cytomegalovirus exposure and HLA in healthy donors. In the PCR, 60 Vbeta and 13 Jbeta primers were used. The method was immunoSEQ multiplex PCR; TCRdb's version includes in-frame clones alone and lacks a portion of them. This sample yields roughly 160,000 clones, of which 79% are seen a single time; 2% to 2.5% belongs to the top ten. Input material: PBMCs. All receptors derive from a man aged 35 to 55 in good health and CMV-seronegative.

The chain joins TRBV11-1 to TRBJ2-7, with D unresolved. V lost 5 bases to trimming and J lost 1 base, with 6 bases between them. Germline lookup yields CDR1 SGHAT and CDR2 FQDESV (reference sequence). The CDR3 is made up of 12 amino acids. In nucleotides, the CDR3 is TGTGCCAGCAGCCCTACTTCCTACGAGCAGTACTTC. This gives the protein CASSPTSYEQYF. The full variable domain, rest sourced from reference TRBV11-1 and TRBJ2-7, is EAEVAQSPRYKITEKSQAVAFWCDPISGHATLYWYRQILGQGPELLVQFQDESVVDDSQLPKDRFSAERLKGVDSTLKIQPAELGDSAMYLCASSPTSYEQYFGPGTRLTVT.

The DNA of the CDR3 is TGTGCCAGCAGTATGGGACTAGCGGGAGTCGATGAGCAGTTCTTC. This gives the protein CASSMGLAGVDEQFF. The chain carries TRBV27 and TRBJ2-1; 14 nucleotides agree with TRBD2. Germline V lookup: CDR1 MNHEY, CDR2 SMNVEV (reference sequence). CDR3 length: 15 residues. With 5 bases clipped from V and 8 bases from J, the junction kept 5 bases outside the gene matches.